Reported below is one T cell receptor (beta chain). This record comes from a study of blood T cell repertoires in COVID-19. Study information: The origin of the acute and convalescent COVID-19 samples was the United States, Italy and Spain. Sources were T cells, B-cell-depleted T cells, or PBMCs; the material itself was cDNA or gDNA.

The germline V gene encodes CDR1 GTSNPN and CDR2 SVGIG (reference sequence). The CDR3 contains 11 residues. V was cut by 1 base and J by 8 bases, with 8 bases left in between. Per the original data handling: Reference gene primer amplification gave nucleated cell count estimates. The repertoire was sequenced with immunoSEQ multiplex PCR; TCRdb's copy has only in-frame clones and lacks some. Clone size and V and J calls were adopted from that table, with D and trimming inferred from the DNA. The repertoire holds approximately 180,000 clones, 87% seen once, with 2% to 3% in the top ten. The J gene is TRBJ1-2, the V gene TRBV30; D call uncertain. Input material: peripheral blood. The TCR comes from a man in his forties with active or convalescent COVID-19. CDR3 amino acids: CAWSGGRGYTF. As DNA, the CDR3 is TGTGCCTGGAGTGGAGGCCGAGGCTACACCTTC.